The rows below give T cell receptor beta chains drawn from one sample of a study of T-cell reconstitution after alpha-beta-depleted transplantation in children. TCRdb reprocessed the PCR reads via MiXCR and lists one record per CDR3 protein. The repertoire holds hundreds of thousands of distinct CDR3 sequences, over 9.5% seen once, with 4% in the top ten. The source material was PBMCs from the stem cell graft donor, sampled from the stem cell graft. These receptors originate from a human donor who donated a stem cell graft to a child with acute myeloid leukemia. The CDR3 runs from the conserved cysteine through the conserved F or W. Each record gives: V gene, clone size, D gene, J gene, CDR3 DNA, CDR3 protein. D genes are given only for firm matches. Rows may omit the clone size; those that give it use once, few, many or a size class.

>TRBV12-3/TRBV12-4|few|-|TRBJ1-5
TGTGCCAGCAGCCATACAGGTAGCAATCAGCCCCAGCATTTT
CASSHTGSNQPQHF
>TRBV9|-|-|TRBJ1-2
TGTGCCAGCAGCTCCAGGGAAGGCCATTCCTTC
CASSSREGHSF
>TRBV27|few|TRBD2|TRBJ2-7
TGTGCCAGCCCATCTAGCGGCAAACTACCGAACTCCTACGAGCAGTACTTC
CASPSSGKLPNSYEQYF
>TRBV9|-|-|TRBJ1-1
TGTGCCAGCAGCTCTTCTTTAGCTGGCACTGAAGCTTTCTTT
CASSSSLAGTEAFF
>TRBV29-1|few|-|TRBJ2-1
TGCAGCGTTGAAGGGCAGAGTGGACCATCGGACAATGAGCAGTTCTTC
CSVEGQSGPSDNEQFF
>TRBV12-3/TRBV12-4|-|-|TRBJ1-1
TGTGCCAGCAGCCTCTTCGGATCGCTGATTAACACTGAAGCTTTCTTT
CASSLFGSLINTEAFF
>TRBV7-2|few|TRBD1|TRBJ2-1
TGTGCCAGCAGACCAAGCGACAGGGCCGATGAGCAGTTCTTC
CASRPSDRADEQFF
>TRBV7-3|-|TRBD2|TRBJ2-3
TGTGCCAGCAGCTCCACCTCGGGACTAGCGCAGTATTTT
CASSSTSGLAQYF
>TRBV19|many|-|TRBJ2-1
TGTGCCAGTAATGGGTACAATGAGCAGTTCTTC
CASNGYNEQFF
>TRBV4-2|few|TRBD1|TRBJ2-4
TGTGCCAGCAGCACAGGGGGCGAGGGAAACATTCAGTACTTC
CASSTGGEGNIQYF
>TRBV3-1|-|TRBD2|TRBJ2-1
TGTGCCAGCAGCTTGACTAGCGGGAAGAGTGATGAGCAGTTCTTC
CASSLTSGKSDEQFF
>TRBV7-2|few|TRBD2|TRBJ2-2
TGTGCCAGCAGCCCCCGACTAGCGGGAATCATCGGGGAGCTGTTTTTT
CASSPRLAGIIGELFF
>TRBV20-1|few|-|TRBJ2-7
TGCAGTGCTAGAGATCCCGGGCAGGGACTGTCCCAGTACTTC
CSARDPGQGLSQYF
>TRBV2|-|TRBD1|TRBJ2-5
TGTGCCAGCAGTGGGGGACAGGGGGTGGCAGAGACCCAGTACTTC
CASSGGQGVAETQYF
>TRBV10-3|many|-|TRBJ2-7
TGTGCCATCAGTACCGGGACTGGTACGCAGCAGTACTTC
CAISTGTGTQQYF
>TRBV5-1|few|TRBD2|TRBJ2-1
TGCGCCAGCAGCTTGCCCACTAGCGGATGGCGAGCCTACAATGAGCAGTTCTTC
CASSLPTSGWRAYNEQFF
>TRBV4-2|-|-|TRBJ2-1
TGTGCCAGCAGCGGGATAAACGGCGATGAGCAGTTCTTC
CASSGINGDEQFF
>TRBV6-2/TRBV6-3|-|TRBD2|TRBJ2-7
TGTGCCAGCAGTTCGGGGACTAGCGGGAATGACGAGCAGTACTTC
CASSSGTSGNDEQYF
>TRBV5-1|few|TRBD2|TRBJ2-3
TGCGCCAGCAGCCGGGGACTAGGGGGAGATACGCAGTATTTT
CASSRGLGGDTQYF
>TRBV28|few|-|TRBJ2-7
TGTGCCAGCATCCCCGCGAGGCTATCCTACGAGCAGTACTTC
CASIPARLSYEQYF
>TRBV3-1|-|TRBD2|TRBJ2-7
TGTGCCAGCAGCCAAGATGCGCTAGCGGGAGTGTCCTACGAGCAGTACTTC
CASSQDALAGVSYEQYF
>TRBV6-1|-|TRBD1|TRBJ2-4
TGTGCCAGCAGTGAAGCGATTGGGGACAGGGCCAAAAACATTCAGTACTTC
CASSEAIGDRAKNIQYF
>TRBV2|many|-|TRBJ2-7
TGTGCCAGCAGTGAAGCAGACACGTATCGGGGCCCCTACGAGCAGTACTTC
CASSEADTYRGPYEQYF
>TRBV29-1|few|-|TRBJ2-2
TGCAGCGCCCTTACGGGAGACACCGGGGAGCTGTTTTTT
CSALTGDTGELFF
>TRBV7-9|many|-|TRBJ2-2
TGTGCCAGCAGCTTATCGGCAGCTAGTGGGGAGCTGTTTTTT
CASSLSAASGELFF
>TRBV29-1|many|-|TRBJ2-7
TGCAGCGTTGAAGGCCAGGACTCCTACGAGCAGTACTTC
CSVEGQDSYEQYF
>TRBV20-1|many|-|TRBJ2-3
TGCAGTGCTACACCCTCCACAGATACGCAGTATTTT
CSATPSTDTQYF
>TRBV20-1|-|TRBD1|TRBJ1-1
TGCTGTGCTAGACAGGGCATGAACACTGAAGCTTTCTTT
CCARQGMNTEAFF
>TRBV7-2|many|TRBD2|TRBJ2-7
TGTGCCAGCAGCGGCCGGTCGCGGGAGAAGTCCTACGAGCAGTACTTC
CASSGRSREKSYEQYF
>TRBV4-2|many|-|TRBJ2-7
TGTGCCAGCAGCCAAGATTTGGGCCACGAGCAGTACTTC
CASSQDLGHEQYF
>TRBV12-3/TRBV12-4|many|-|TRBJ2-7
TGTGCCAGCAGTTTAGGCAGGGGCACATTTTACGAGCAGTACTTC
CASSLGRGTFYEQYF
>TRBV20-1|few|-|TRBJ2-3
TGCAGTGCTAGACCCCCCGGGGGAGCAGATACGCAGTATTTT
CSARPPGGADTQYF